The T cell receptor beta chain described here comes from a study of neurological immune-mediated disorders. Per the germline V gene, CDR1 is SGHVS and CDR2 is FQNEAQ. The CDR3 consists of 13 residues. V was clipped by 2 bases and J by 5 bases, with 10 bases between them. TCRdb re-analysed the 5' RACE reads in MiXCR, keeping a single row per CDR3 protein. Here the sample spans some 46,000 distinct CDR3 sequences, approximately 4.5% being singletons. The sequencing sample was made of PBMCs. The chain is built from TRBV7-8 and TRBJ2-7; maybe TRBD2 (6 bases). The sequence derives from a woman between 55 and 75 years old with multiple sclerosis. The CDR3 protein is CASSLSREDEQYV. The CDR3 nucleotides read TGTGCCAGCAGCTTATCGAGGGAGGACGAGCAGTACGTC.